This T cell receptor (beta chain) stems from a study of OX40 agonist ivuxolimab in advanced cancers. At the level of the study: The patients received agonistic anti-OX40 (CD134) antibody ivuxolimab. The dose-escalation group included hepatocellular carcinoma, melanoma, renal cell carcinoma and head and neck cancer. Study-level points and caveats: CD4+ and CD8+ blood T cells expanded clonally by week 6 at 0.1 to 3.0 mg/kg.

Sequenced by immunoSEQ multiplex PCR; TCRdb stores in-frame clones only, minus some. The sample holds about 47,000 clones; 80% to 85% are singletons and the top ten take approximately 20%. In the case of this clone: Its target is not known.

Trimming cost V 4 bases and J 4 bases; bases outside gene matches: 6. The CDR3 loop spans 15 amino acids. Per germline, CDR1 SGDLS and CDR2 YYNGEE. The genes are TRBV9 and TRBJ1-5; 9 bases align to TRBD1. The sequencing here drew on CD4+ or CD8+ T cells sorted from blood, taken in a trial of the OX40 agonist ivuxolimab. This clonotype originated in an adult with an advanced solid tumor such as melanoma, head and neck, liver or kidney cancer. CDR3 sequence reads: CASSTTGTGNQPQHF. CDR3 sequence (DNA): TGTGCCAGCAGCACGACCGGGACAGGGAATCAGCCCCAGCATTTT.